The rows below give T cell receptor beta chains drawn from one sample of a study of blood T cell repertoires in COVID-19. Clones were sequenced by immunoSEQ multiplex PCR, and TCRdb holds only the in-frame ones, with some missing. The table lists 150,000 to 180,000 clones, 78% of them singletons. The sample was peripheral blood. These TCRs come from a man at least 80 years old with acute or convalescent COVID-19. Both conserved end residues are part of each CDR3. A D gene is named only where the DNA matches it firmly. Size tells how often a clone was seen (once, few, many) or the class of an expanded clone, and some rows leave it out.

V: TRBV12-3/TRBV12-4; D: NA; size: NA; length: 12; J: TRBJ1-2; DNA: TGTGCCAGCAGTCAAGGGGCTTATGGCTACACCTTC; CDR3: CASSQGAYGYTF
V: TRBV5-8; D: NA; size: NA; length: 12; J: TRBJ1-6; DNA: TGTGCCAGCAGCTTGGCGGGGGGCACCCTCCACTTT; CDR3: CASSLAGGTLHF
V: TRBV24-1; D: NA; size: NA; length: 13; J: TRBJ2-5; DNA: TGTGCCACCAGTGACGGGGGCCAAGAGACCCAGTACTTC; CDR3: CATSDGGQETQYF
V: TRBV19; D: NA; size: NA; length: 14; J: TRBJ1-1; DNA: TGTGCCAGTAGGGGAAACAGGAATTTCGCTGAAGCTTTCTTT; CDR3: CASRGNRNFAEAFF
V: TRBV9; D: NA; size: once; length: 15; J: TRBJ1-3; DNA: TGTGCCAGCAGCCCCCAATCAGGGGTCGGAAACACCATATATTTT; CDR3: CASSPQSGVGNTIYF
V: TRBV11-2; D: NA; size: NA; length: 15; J: TRBJ2-5; DNA: TGTGCCAGCAGCTCCGGGGTCGGTACCGAAGAGACCCAGTACTTC; CDR3: CASSSGVGTEETQYF
V: TRBV6-1; D: NA; size: NA; length: 14; J: TRBJ2-3; DNA: TGTGCCAGCAGTGACCAAATAGCCGCAGATACGCAGTATTTT; CDR3: CASSDQIAADTQYF
V: TRBV9; D: TRBD1; size: NA; length: 14; J: TRBJ1-1; DNA: TGTGCCAGCAGCATAAGACAGGGGAGCACTGAAGCTTTCTTT; CDR3: CASSIRQGSTEAFF
V: TRBV5-6; D: TRBD1; size: few; length: 13; J: TRBJ2-7; DNA: TGTGCCAGCAGCCTGACAGGGTTCCACGAGCAGTACTTC; CDR3: CASSLTGFHEQYF
V: TRBV12-3/TRBV12-4; D: NA; size: NA; length: 13; J: TRBJ2-5; DNA: TGTGCCAGCAGATCCGACAGGTGGGAGACCCAGTACTTC; CDR3: CASRSDRWETQYF
V: TRBV7-2; D: TRBD2; size: NA; length: 14; J: TRBJ2-7; DNA: TGTGCCAGCAGCTCGCGGGGGGATGGCTACGAGCAGTACTTC; CDR3: CASSSRGDGYEQYF
V: TRBV29-1; D: NA; size: NA; length: 14; J: TRBJ1-1; DNA: TGCAGCGTTTCCCAGACAGGCCCAAGAGGTGAAGCTTTCTTT; CDR3: CSVSQTGPRGEAFF
V: TRBV19; D: NA; size: NA; length: 13; J: TRBJ1-2; DNA: TGTGCCAGTAGAATAATCGGGGTTGATGGCTACACCTTC; CDR3: CASRIIGVDGYTF
V: TRBV25-1; D: NA; size: NA; length: 15; J: TRBJ1-6; DNA: TGTGCCAGCAGTGAAATGGCTAGAGTTAATTCACCCCTCCACTTT; CDR3: CASSEMARVNSPLHF
V: TRBV7-3; D: TRBD2; size: NA; length: 17; J: TRBJ2-3; DNA: TGTGCCAGCAGCCCTCCGGGACTAGCGGGGGGGCCAGATACGCAGTATTTT; CDR3: CASSPPGLAGGPDTQYF
V: TRBV4-3; D: TRBD2; size: NA; length: 17; J: TRBJ2-5; DNA: TGCGCCAGCAGCCAGAACGCGGGGGGGCGATGGGGAGAGACCCAGTACTTC; CDR3: CASSQNAGGRWGETQYF
V: TRBV29-1; D: NA; size: few; length: 14; J: TRBJ1-1; DNA: TGCAGCGTTGAAGTTGCACAGGCGAACACTGAAGCTTTCTTT; CDR3: CSVEVAQANTEAFF
V: TRBV6-5; D: TRBD2; size: NA; length: 16; J: TRBJ2-5; DNA: TGTGCCAGCAGTTACGGACTAGCGGGGGGCCAAGAGACCCAGTACTTC; CDR3: CASSYGLAGGQETQYF
V: TRBV10-3; D: TRBD1; size: NA; length: 14; J: TRBJ1-1; DNA: TGTGCCATCAGATCACAACAGGGGGCGACTGAAGCTTTCTTT; CDR3: CAIRSQQGATEAFF
V: TRBV11-3; D: NA; size: NA; length: 15; J: TRBJ2-1; DNA: TGTGCCAGCAGTGGGGACAAGGACCGTCGATATGAGCAGTTCTTC; CDR3: CASSGDKDRRYEQFF
V: TRBV9; D: TRBD2; size: NA; length: 15; J: TRBJ2-3; DNA: TGTGCCAGCAGCGAGGGACTAGCGGGGACGGATACGCAGTATTTT; CDR3: CASSEGLAGTDTQYF
V: TRBV28; D: TRBD1; size: once; length: 14; J: TRBJ2-2; DNA: TGTGCCAGCAGTCGGGGACAGGGGGCCGGGGAGCTGTTTTTT; CDR3: CASSRGQGAGELFF
V: TRBV7-9; D: TRBD2; size: NA; length: 16; J: TRBJ2-3; DNA: TGTGCCAGCAGAACTCTAGCGGGGGCGGGCACAGATACGCAGTATTTT; CDR3: CASRTLAGAGTDTQYF
V: TRBV5-1; D: NA; size: NA; length: 15; J: TRBJ2-5; DNA: TGCGCCAGCAGCTTGGGCGGGAAGACAGAAGAGACCCAGTACTTC; CDR3: CASSLGGKTEETQYF
V: TRBV5-1; D: NA; size: NA; length: 15; J: TRBJ2-3; DNA: TGCGCCAGCAGCCCCAGGGGTACCAGCACAGATACGCAGTATTTT; CDR3: CASSPRGTSTDTQYF
V: TRBV27; D: NA; size: NA; length: 18; J: TRBJ1-6; DNA: TGTGCCAGCAGTTTATTAGTACGTGGCTTTCAGGATAATTCACCCCTCCACTTT; CDR3: CASSLLVRGFQDNSPLHF
V: TRBV11-3; D: TRBD2; size: few; length: 19; J: TRBJ2-3; DNA: TGTGCCAGCAGCTCGCCCGCACTAGCGGGGCGCCGAAGCACAGATACGCAGTATTTT; CDR3: CASSSPALAGRRSTDTQYF
V: TRBV7-8; D: NA; size: NA; length: 15; J: TRBJ2-1; DNA: TGTGCCAGCAGCTTATTAAACAGTGTCTACAATGAGCAGTTCTTC; CDR3: CASSLLNSVYNEQFF
V: TRBV6-5; D: NA; size: NA; length: 15; J: TRBJ2-2; DNA: TGTGCCAGCAGCCCCTTGGCAGCGAACACCGGGGAGCTGTTTTTT; CDR3: CASSPLAANTGELFF
V: TRBV5-4; D: NA; size: NA; length: 13; J: TRBJ2-5; DNA: TGTGCCAGCAGCTTGGACAGGCTGGAGACCCAGTACTTC; CDR3: CASSLDRLETQYF
V: TRBV19; D: TRBD1; size: NA; length: 15; J: TRBJ2-2; DNA: TGTGCCAGTAGGTCCGGGACAGCGAACACCGGGGAGCTGTTTTTT; CDR3: CASRSGTANTGELFF
V: TRBV11-3; D: TRBD1; size: many; length: 18; J: TRBJ1-6; DNA: TGTGCCAGCAGCTTAGCCCAAGGGGGCAGCTCCTATAATTCACCCCTCCACTTT; CDR3: CASSLAQGGSSYNSPLHF
V: TRBV9; D: NA; size: NA; length: 14; J: TRBJ1-5; DNA: TGTGCCAGCAGCGCCACGGGTAGCAATCAGCCCCAGCATTTT; CDR3: CASSATGSNQPQHF
V: TRBV19; D: NA; size: NA; length: 16; J: TRBJ1-2; DNA: TGTGCCAGTACCCTCTCGGGGGGGCTAGCTAACTATGGCTACACCTTC; CDR3: CASTLSGGLANYGYTF
V: TRBV29-1; D: NA; size: NA; length: 12; J: TRBJ2-7; DNA: TGCAGCGTTTTGACAGATCCCTACGAGCAGTACTTC; CDR3: CSVLTDPYEQYF
V: TRBV24-1; D: NA; size: NA; length: 12; J: TRBJ1-1; DNA: TGTGCCACCAGTGATTTGCAGGGCCCGGCTTTCTTT; CDR3: CATSDLQGPAFF
V: TRBV4-3; D: TRBD1; size: NA; length: 17; J: TRBJ1-5; DNA: TGCGCCAGCAGCCAAGATCCACAGGGGGCAGACAATCAGCCCCAGCATTTT; CDR3: CASSQDPQGADNQPQHF
V: TRBV6-2/TRBV6-3; D: NA; size: NA; length: 14; J: TRBJ1-1; DNA: TGTGCCAGCAGTTACTCGCGGGGGACTACTGAAGCTTTCTTT; CDR3: CASSYSRGTTEAFF
V: TRBV19; D: NA; size: NA; length: 15; J: TRBJ2-3; DNA: TGTGCCAGTAGGCGGACAACCGCTAGCACAGATACGCAGTATTTT; CDR3: CASRRTTASTDTQYF
V: TRBV4-1; D: TRBD1; size: NA; length: 14; J: TRBJ1-2; DNA: TGCGCCAGCAGCCTTTCGGGACAGGACTATGGCTACACCTTC; CDR3: CASSLSGQDYGYTF
V: TRBV6-5; D: TRBD1; size: NA; length: 14; J: TRBJ2-5; DNA: TGTGCCAGCAGTTACAACAGGGGAAAAGAGACCCAGTACTTC; CDR3: CASSYNRGKETQYF
V: TRBV5-5; D: NA; size: once; length: 14; J: TRBJ2-5; DNA: TGTGCCAGCAGCTCGGCAGGGCCTCAAGAGACCCAGTACTTC; CDR3: CASSSAGPQETQYF
V: TRBV7-9; D: NA; size: NA; length: 13; J: TRBJ2-5; DNA: TGTGCCAGCAGCTTTACAGGGTTGGAGACCCAGTACTTC; CDR3: CASSFTGLETQYF
V: TRBV5-1; D: NA; size: NA; length: 14; J: TRBJ1-1; DNA: TGCGCCAGCAGCTTGGACGGGTGGAACACTGAAGCTTTCTTT; CDR3: CASSLDGWNTEAFF
V: TRBV4-1; D: TRBD1; size: NA; length: 15; J: TRBJ2-6; DNA: TGCGCCAGCAGCCAGACAGGGCCTGGGGCCAACGTCCTGACTTTC; CDR3: CASSQTGPGANVLTF
V: TRBV4-2; D: NA; size: NA; length: 15; J: TRBJ1-3; DNA: TGTGCCAGCAGCCAAGTACCATCAGGGTTAAACACCATATATTTT; CDR3: CASSQVPSGLNTIYF
V: TRBV19; D: NA; size: NA; length: 15; J: TRBJ2-7; DNA: TGTGCCAGTAGTCCCGGGACTGGGAGCTCCTACGAGCAGTACTTC; CDR3: CASSPGTGSSYEQYF
V: TRBV7-9; D: NA; size: NA; length: 13; J: TRBJ2-1; DNA: TGTGCCAGCAGCTTAGATCTCGTGCCGGGAAGGTTCTTC; CDR3: CASSLDLVPGRFF
V: TRBV2; D: TRBD1; size: NA; length: 14; J: TRBJ1-1; DNA: TGTGCCAGCATCCAGACAGGGACCGGCACTGAAGCTTTCTTT; CDR3: CASIQTGTGTEAFF
V: TRBV6-1; D: NA; size: NA; length: 15; J: TRBJ1-1; DNA: TGTGCCAGCAGTGAACCCTTGGGGGCCAACACTGAAGCTTTCTTT; CDR3: CASSEPLGANTEAFF
V: TRBV6-5; D: NA; size: NA; length: 15; J: TRBJ1-3; DNA: TGTGCCAGCAGTTATGGGGGCAGCTCTGGAAACACCATATATTTT; CDR3: CASSYGGSSGNTIYF
V: TRBV5-1; D: TRBD2; size: NA; length: 16; J: TRBJ2-2; DNA: TGCGCCAGCAGCCTTCTAGCGGGGGTTAACACCGGGGAGCTGTTTTTT; CDR3: CASSLLAGVNTGELFF
V: TRBV10-3; D: NA; size: NA; length: 15; J: TRBJ1-4; DNA: TGTGCCATCAGCGCTCAAGGGGGAACTAATGAAAAACTGTTTTTT; CDR3: CAISAQGGTNEKLFF
V: TRBV11-2; D: NA; size: NA; length: 15; J: TRBJ1-2; DNA: TGTGCCAGCAGCCCCAGTTCAGGGACTAACTATGGCTACACCTTC; CDR3: CASSPSSGTNYGYTF
V: TRBV5-1; D: NA; size: few; length: 15; J: TRBJ2-2; DNA: TGCGCCAGCAGCTTGTGGTCAAGCGCCCCCGGGGAGCTGTTTTTT; CDR3: CASSLWSSAPGELFF
V: TRBV7-2; D: NA; size: few; length: 14; J: TRBJ1-1; DNA: TGTGCCAGCAGCCTTACAGGGATGGTGACTGAAGCTTTCTTT; CDR3: CASSLTGMVTEAFF
V: TRBV5-1; D: NA; size: NA; length: 15; J: TRBJ2-1; DNA: TGCGCCAGCAGCTTGGCGGGGGGCCCTACCTATGAGCAGTTCTTC; CDR3: CASSLAGGPTYEQFF